This TCR beta chain was documented in a study of blood T cells in healthy people across ages. CDR3 length equals 15 residues. V lost 5 bases and J 9 bases, leaving 19 bases between the germline ends. A sample-barcoded 5' primer and a J-beta primer mix were used in a second PCR of roughly 7 to 12 cycles. A template-switch adaptor containing 12 random nucleotides labeled each cDNA molecule. TCRdb itself ran the 5' RACE reads through MiXCR, one entry per CDR3 protein. The sample carries approximately 780,000 distinct CDR3 sequences, roughly 25% recorded once. These same data were also listed under a study on T cells of mothers and their children.

The chain carries TRBV12-3 or TRBV12-4 and TRBJ2-2; unclear D gene. Material: blood. The receptor was derived from a boy under 18 in good health. CDR3 protein: CASSLISDPTRELFF. The CDR3 DNA reads TGTGCCAGCAGTCTTATATCAGACCCTACCAGGGAGCTGTTTTTT.